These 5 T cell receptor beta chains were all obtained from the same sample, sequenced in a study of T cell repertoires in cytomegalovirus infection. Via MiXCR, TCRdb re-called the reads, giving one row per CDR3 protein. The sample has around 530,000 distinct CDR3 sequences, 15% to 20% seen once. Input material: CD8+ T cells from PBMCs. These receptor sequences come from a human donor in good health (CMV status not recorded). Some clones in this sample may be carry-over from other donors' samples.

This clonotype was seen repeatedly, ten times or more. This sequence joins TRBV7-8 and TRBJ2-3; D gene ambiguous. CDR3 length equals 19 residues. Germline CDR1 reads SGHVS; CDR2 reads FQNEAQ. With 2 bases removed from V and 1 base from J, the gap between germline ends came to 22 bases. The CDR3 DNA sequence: TGTGCCAGCAGCTTATGGTCCAGCGACACTAAACGGGGCACAGATACGCAGTATTTT. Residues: CASSLWSSDTKRGTDTQYF.

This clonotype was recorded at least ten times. CDR3 bases: TGTGCCAGCAGGCTGAACAGGGGTCCGGTCTACGAGCAGTACTTC. It translates to CASRLNRGPVYEQYF. The chain links TRBV5-6 to TRBJ2-7; 7 bases agree with TRBD1. The V segment lost 5 bases and the J segment 3 bases; nucleotides outside the gene matches: 11. Germline CDR1 SGHDT, CDR2 YYEEEE. The CDR3 contains 15 residues.

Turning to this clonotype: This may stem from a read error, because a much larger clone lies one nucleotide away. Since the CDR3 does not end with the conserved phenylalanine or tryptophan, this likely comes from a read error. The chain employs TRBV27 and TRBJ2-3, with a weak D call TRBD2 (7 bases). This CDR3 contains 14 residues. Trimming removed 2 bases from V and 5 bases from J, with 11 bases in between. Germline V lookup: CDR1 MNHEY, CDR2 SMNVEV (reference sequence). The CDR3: CASSLAGALDTQYL. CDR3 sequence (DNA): TGTGCCAGCAGTTTAGCGGGGGCCTTAGATACGCAGTATCTT.

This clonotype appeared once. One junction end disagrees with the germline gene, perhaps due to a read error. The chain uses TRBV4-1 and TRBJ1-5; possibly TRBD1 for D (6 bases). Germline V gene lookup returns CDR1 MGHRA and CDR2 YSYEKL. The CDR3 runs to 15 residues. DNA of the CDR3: TGCGCCAGCAGCCAAGATGAATGGGGGCGGCAGCCCCAGCGTTTT. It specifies CASSQDEWGRQPQRF.

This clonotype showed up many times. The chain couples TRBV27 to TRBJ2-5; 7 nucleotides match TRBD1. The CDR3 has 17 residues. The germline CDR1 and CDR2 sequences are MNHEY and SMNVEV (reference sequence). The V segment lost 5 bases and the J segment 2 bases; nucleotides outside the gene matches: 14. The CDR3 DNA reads TGTGCCAGCAGTGCCGGGACAGCTTATAACCGTCAAGAGACCCAGTACTTC. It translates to CASSAGTAYNRQETQYF.